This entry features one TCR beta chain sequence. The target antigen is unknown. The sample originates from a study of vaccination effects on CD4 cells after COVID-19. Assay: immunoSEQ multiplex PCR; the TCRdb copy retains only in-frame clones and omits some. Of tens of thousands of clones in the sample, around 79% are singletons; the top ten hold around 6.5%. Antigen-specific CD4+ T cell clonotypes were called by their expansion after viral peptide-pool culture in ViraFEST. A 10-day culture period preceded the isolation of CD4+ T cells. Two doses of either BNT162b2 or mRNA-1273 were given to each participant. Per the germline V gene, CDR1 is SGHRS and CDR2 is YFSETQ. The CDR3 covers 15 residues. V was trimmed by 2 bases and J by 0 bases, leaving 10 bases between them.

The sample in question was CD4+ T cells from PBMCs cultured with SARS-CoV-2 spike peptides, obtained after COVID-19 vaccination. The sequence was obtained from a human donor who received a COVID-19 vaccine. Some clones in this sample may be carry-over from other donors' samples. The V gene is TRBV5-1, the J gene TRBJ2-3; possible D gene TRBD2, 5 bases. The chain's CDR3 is CASSLSGYSTDTQYF. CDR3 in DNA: TGCGCCAGCAGCTTAAGCGGATACAGCACAGATACGCAGTATTTT.